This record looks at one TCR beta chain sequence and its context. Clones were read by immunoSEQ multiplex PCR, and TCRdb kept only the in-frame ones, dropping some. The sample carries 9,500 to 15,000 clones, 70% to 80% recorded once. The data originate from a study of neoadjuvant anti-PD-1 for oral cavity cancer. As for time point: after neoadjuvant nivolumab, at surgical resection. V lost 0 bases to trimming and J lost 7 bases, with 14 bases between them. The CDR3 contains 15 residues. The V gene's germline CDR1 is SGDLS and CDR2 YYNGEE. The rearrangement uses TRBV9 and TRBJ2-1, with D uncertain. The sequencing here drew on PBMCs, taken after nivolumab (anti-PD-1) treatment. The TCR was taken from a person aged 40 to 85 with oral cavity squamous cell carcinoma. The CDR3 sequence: CASSVEGSSWNEQFF. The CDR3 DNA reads TGTGCCAGCAGCGTAGAAGGTAGCAGTTGGAATGAGCAGTTCTTC.